This TCR beta chain was recovered during a study of cytomegalovirus exposure and HLA in healthy donors. With respect to this clone: Its antigen is still unknown.

Study observations and caveats: Several of the most significant clusters appeared, in a later analysis, to be linked to common viral pathogens.

This PCR relied on a set of 60 Vbeta primers and 13 Jbeta primers. Using immunoSEQ multiplex PCR, the repertoire was profiled, and TCRdb retains in-frame clones only, with some absent. The sample lists some 180,000 clones, around 75% occurring once. This TCR came from a woman aged 30 to 39 in good health and CMV-seronegative. The sample was PBMCs.

The CDR3 loop reads CASSRSRGVSSYNEQFF. For the CDR3, the DNA is TGTGCCAGCAGCCGCTCCCGGGGGGTGAGCTCCTACAATGAGCAGTTCTTC. The rearrangement links TRBV11-3 to TRBJ2-1; 7 bases are a match to TRBD2. V trimming: 5 bases; J trimming: 0 bases; junction bases outside the gene matches: 10. The CDR3 runs to 17 residues. Germline V gives CDR1 SGHNT, CDR2 YENEEA.